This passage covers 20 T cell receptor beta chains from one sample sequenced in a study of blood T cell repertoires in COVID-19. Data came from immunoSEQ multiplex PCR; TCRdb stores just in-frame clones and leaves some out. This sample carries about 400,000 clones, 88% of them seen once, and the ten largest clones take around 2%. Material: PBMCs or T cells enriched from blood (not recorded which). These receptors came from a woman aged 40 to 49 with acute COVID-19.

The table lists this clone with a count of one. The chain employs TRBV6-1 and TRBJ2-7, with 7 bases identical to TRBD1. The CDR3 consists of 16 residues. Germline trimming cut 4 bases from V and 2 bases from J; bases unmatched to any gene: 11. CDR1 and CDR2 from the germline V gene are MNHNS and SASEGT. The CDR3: CASSASTGQEAYEQYF. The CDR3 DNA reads TGTGCCAGCAGTGCTTCGACAGGGCAGGAAGCCTACGAGCAGTACTTC.

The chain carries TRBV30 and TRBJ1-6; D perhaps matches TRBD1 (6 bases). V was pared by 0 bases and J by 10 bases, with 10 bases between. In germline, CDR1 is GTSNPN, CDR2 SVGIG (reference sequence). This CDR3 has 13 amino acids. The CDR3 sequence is CAWSVKGVSPLHF. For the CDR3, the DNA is TGTGCCTGGAGTGTAAAGGGGGTCTCACCCCTCCACTTT.

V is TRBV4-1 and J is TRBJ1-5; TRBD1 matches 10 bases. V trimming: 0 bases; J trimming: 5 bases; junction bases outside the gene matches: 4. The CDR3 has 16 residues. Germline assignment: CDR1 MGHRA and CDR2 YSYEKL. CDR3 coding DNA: TGCGCCAGCAGCCAAGAATGGGGACAGGGGTATCAGCCCCAGCATTTT. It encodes CASSQEWGQGYQPQHF.

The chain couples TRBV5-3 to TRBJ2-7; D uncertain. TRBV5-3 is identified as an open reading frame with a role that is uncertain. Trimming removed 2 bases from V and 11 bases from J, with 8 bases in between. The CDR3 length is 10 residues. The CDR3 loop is CARSFGFEYF. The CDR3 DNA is TGTGCCAGAAGCTTCGGTTTTGAGTACTTC.

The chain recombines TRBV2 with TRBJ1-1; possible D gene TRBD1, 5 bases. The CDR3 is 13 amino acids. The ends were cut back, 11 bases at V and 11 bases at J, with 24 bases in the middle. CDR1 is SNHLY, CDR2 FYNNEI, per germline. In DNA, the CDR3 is TGTGCCGGGACTGCCGTTGTGAGCCGTGGGGCTTTCTTT. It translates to CAGTAVVSRGAFF.

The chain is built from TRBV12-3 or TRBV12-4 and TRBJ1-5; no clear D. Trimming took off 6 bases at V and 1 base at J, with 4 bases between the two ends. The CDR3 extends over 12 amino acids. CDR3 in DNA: TGTGCCAGCAGGGGCAGCAATCAGCCCCAGCATTTT. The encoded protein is CASRGSNQPQHF.

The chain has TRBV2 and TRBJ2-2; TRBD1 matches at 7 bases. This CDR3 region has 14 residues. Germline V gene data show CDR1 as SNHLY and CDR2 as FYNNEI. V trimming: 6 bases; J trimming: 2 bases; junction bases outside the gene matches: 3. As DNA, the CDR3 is TGTGCCAGCAGGGGACAGATAAACACCGGGGAGCTGTTTTTT. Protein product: CASRGQINTGELFF.

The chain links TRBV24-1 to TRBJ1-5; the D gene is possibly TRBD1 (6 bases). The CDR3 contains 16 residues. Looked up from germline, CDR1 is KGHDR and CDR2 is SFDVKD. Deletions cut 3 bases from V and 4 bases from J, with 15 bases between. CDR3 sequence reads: CATSDPRAGDNQPQHF. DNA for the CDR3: TGTGCCACCAGTGATCCGAGGGCAGGGGATAATCAGCCCCAGCATTTT.

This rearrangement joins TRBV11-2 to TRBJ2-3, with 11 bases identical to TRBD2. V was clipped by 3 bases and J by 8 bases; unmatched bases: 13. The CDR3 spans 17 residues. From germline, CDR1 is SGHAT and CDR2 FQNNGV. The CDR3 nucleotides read TGTGCCAGCAGCTTTGAAATAGCGGGGGGGCCGGTCGGTACGCAGTATTTT. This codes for CASSFEIAGGPVGTQYF. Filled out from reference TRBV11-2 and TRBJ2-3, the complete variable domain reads EAGVAQSPRYKIIEKRQSVAFWCNPISGHATLYWYQQILGQGPKLLIQFQNNGVVDDSQLPKDRFSAERLKGVDSTLKIQPAKLEDSAVYLCASSFEIAGGPVGTQYFGPGTRLTVL.

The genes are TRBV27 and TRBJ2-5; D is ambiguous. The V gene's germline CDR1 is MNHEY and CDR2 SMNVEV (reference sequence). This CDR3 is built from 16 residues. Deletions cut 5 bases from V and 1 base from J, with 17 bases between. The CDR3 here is CASSPYPLLSQETQYF. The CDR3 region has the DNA TGTGCCAGCAGTCCATATCCTCTTCTGAGCCAAGAGACCCAGTACTTC.

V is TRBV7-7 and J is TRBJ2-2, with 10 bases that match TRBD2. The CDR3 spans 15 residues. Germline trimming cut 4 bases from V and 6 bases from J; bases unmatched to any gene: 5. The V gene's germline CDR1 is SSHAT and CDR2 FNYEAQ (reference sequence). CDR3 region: CASSSYSGGPGELFF. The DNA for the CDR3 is TGTGCCAGCAGCTCCTATAGCGGGGGGCCCGGGGAGCTGTTTTTT.

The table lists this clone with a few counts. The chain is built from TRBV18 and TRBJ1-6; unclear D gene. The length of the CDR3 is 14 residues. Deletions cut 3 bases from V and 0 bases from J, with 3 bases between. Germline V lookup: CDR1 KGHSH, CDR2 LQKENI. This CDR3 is CASSPSSYNSPLHF. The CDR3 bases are TGTGCCAGCTCACCCAGCTCCTATAATTCACCCCTCCACTTT.

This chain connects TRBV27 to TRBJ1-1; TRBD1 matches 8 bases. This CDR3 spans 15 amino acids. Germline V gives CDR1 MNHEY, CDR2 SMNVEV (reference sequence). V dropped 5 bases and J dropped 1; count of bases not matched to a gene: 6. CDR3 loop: CASSPGQGGNTEAFF. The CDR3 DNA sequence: TGTGCCAGCAGTCCCGGACAGGGTGGGAACACTGAAGCTTTCTTT.

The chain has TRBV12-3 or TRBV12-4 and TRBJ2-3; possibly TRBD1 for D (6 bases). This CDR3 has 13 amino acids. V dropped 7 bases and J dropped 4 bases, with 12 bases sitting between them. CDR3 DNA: TGTGCCAGCAAGGGGGAGTTCCCAGATACGCAGTATTTT. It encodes CASKGEFPDTQYF.

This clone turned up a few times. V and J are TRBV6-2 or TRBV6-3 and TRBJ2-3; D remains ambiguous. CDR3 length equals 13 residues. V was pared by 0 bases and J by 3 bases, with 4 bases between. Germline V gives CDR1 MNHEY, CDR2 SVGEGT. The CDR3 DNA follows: TGTGCCAGCAGTTACTCGGAGACAGATACGCAGTATTTT. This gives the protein CASSYSETDTQYF.

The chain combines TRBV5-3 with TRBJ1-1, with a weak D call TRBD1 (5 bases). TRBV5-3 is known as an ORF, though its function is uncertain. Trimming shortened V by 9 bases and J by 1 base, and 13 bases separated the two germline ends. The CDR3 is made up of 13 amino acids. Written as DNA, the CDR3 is TGTGCCACCAGGGTAGAAGAGAACACTGAAGCTTTCTTT. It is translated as CATRVEENTEAFF.

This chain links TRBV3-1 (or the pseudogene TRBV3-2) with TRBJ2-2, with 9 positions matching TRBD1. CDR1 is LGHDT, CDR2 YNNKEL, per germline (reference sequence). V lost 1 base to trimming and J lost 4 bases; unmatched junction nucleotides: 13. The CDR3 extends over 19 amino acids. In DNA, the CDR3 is TGTGCCAGCAGCCAAGCCCGGGACAGGGAGAGTCGGGGCACCGGGGAGCTGTTTTTT. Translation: CASSQARDRESRGTGELFF.

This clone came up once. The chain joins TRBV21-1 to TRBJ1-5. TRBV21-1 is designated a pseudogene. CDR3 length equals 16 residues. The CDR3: CASSKMKGVGGQPQHF. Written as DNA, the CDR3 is TGTGCCAGCAGCAAAATGAAGGGCGTGGGCGGGCAGCCCCAGCATTTT.

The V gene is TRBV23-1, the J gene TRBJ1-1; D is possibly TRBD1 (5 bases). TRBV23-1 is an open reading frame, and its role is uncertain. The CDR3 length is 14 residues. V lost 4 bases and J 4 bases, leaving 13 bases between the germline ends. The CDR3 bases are TGCGCCAGCAGTCCGATACGGCAGGGCACTGAAGCTTTCTTT. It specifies CASSPIRQGTEAFF.

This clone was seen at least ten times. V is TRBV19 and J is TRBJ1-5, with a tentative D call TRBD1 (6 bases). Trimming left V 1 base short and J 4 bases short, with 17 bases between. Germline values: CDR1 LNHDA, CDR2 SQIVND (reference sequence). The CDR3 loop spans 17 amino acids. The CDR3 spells CASSIAGHKSSNQPQHF. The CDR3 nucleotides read TGTGCCAGTAGTATAGCGGGACACAAAAGCTCAAATCAGCCCCAGCATTTT.